Listed here are 25 T cell receptor beta chains from one sample, sequenced in a study of identical twins. TCRdb analysed the 5' RACE reads with MiXCR anew, one entry per CDR3 protein. The sample lists about 240,000 distinct CDR3 sequences, approximately 11% occurring once. This sample also belongs to another study, concerning yellow fever vaccine responses in identical twins.

The source material was memory (CD45RO+) T cells sorted from blood. All receptors derive from a woman under 30 in good health.

The chain joins TRBV14 to TRBJ2-1, with D possibly TRBD2 on 5 matching bases. V lost 0 bases and J lost 5, with 23 bases in between. Per the germline V gene, CDR1 is SGHDN and CDR2 is FVKESK. The CDR3 is made up of 19 amino acids. The CDR3 sequence: CASSQDQSGSSRADNEQFF. In DNA, the CDR3 is TGTGCCAGCAGCCAAGATCAGAGCGGTTCTTCTAGAGCTGACAATGAGCAGTTCTTC.

This clonotype was seen at least ten times. V and J are TRBV11-2 and TRBJ2-3; D may correspond to TRBD1 or TRBD2 (5 bases each). Germline V gives CDR1 SGHAT, CDR2 FQNNGV. V was clipped by 2 bases and J by 5 bases, with 17 bases between them. CDR3 length: 16 amino acids. The CDR3 region is CASSLTGLHSGDTQYF. DNA of the CDR3: TGTGCCAGCAGCTTAACAGGACTTCACTCTGGAGATACGCAGTATTTT. Full variable domain (remainder filled in from reference TRBV11-2 and TRBJ2-3): EAGVAQSPRYKIIEKRQSVAFWCNPISGHATLYWYQQILGQGPKLLIQFQNNGVVDDSQLPKDRFSAERLKGVDSTLKIQPAKLEDSAVYLCASSLTGLHSGDTQYFGPGTRLTVL.

The chain is built from TRBV3-1 and TRBJ2-5, with D tentatively TRBD1 or TRBD2 (6 bases each). Germline V lookup: CDR1 LGHDT, CDR2 YNNKEL (reference sequence). This CDR3 spans 15 amino acids. Trimming took 6 bases from V and 5 from J, leaving 19 bases between them. CDR3 nucleotides: TGTGCCAGCAGTCAGGAGGGGGGCGTTCCGGAGACCCAGTACTTC. This encodes CASSQEGGVPETQYF.

The rearrangement joins TRBV7-6 to TRBJ2-1; D uncertain. The length of the CDR3 is 15 residues. V was pared by 4 bases and J by 5 bases, with 15 bases between. CDR1 is SGHVS and CDR2 is FNYEAQ in the germline V gene. The CDR3 loop reads CASSSLYIGDNEQFF. The CDR3 coding sequence is TGTGCCAGCAGCTCCCTTTATATAGGAGACAATGAGCAGTTCTTC. The whole variable domain, remainder taken from reference TRBV7-6 and TRBJ2-1, is GAGVSQSPRYKVTKRGQDVALRCDPISGHVSLYWYRQALGQGPEFLTYFNYEAQQDKSGLPNDRFSAERPEGSISTLTIQRTEQRDSAMYRCASSSLYIGDNEQFFGPGTRLTVL.

This chain links TRBV19 with TRBJ2-1; 7 nucleotides line up with TRBD1. The CDR3 loop spans 17 amino acids. Looked up from germline, CDR1 is LNHDA and CDR2 is SQIVND (reference sequence). After removal of 0 bases from V and 6 bases from J, the junction contained 11 bases not matched to a gene. This CDR3 reads CASSIDSSVGQSNEQFF. The CDR3, as DNA: TGTGCCAGTAGTATAGACTCGAGTGTGGGACAGTCCAATGAGCAGTTCTTC.

This clonotype has ten or more counts. This sequence joins TRBV3-1 and TRBJ2-2, with D possibly called TRBD1 or TRBD2 (7 bases each). The germline gives CDR1 LGHDT, CDR2 YNNKEL (reference sequence). Trimming stripped 11 bases from V and 0 bases from J, with 16 bases between. The CDR3 contains 15 residues. The CDR3, as DNA: TGTGCCGCAGGGGGGGTACCCCCGAACACCGGGGAGCTGTTTTTT. Translating gives CAAGGVPPNTGELFF.

This clonotype was detected only a few times. The J gene is TRBJ1-1, the V gene TRBV10-3, with 7 bases that match TRBD1. The CDR3 contains 16 residues. Trimming cost V 2 bases and J 3 bases; bases outside gene matches: 9. CDR1 is ENHRY and CDR2 is SYGVKD in the germline V gene. The CDR3 nucleotides read TGTGCCATCAGTGAGGGATCTCGGGACAGAGACACTGAAGCTTTCTTT. Translation gives CAISEGSRDRDTEAFF.

This chain joins TRBV9 and TRBJ1-2; TRBD1 agrees at 7 bases. The CDR3 consists of 14 residues. J was trimmed by 8 bases and V by 3 bases; bases with no gene match: 10. Germline CDR1 is SGDLS and CDR2 is YYNGEE. CDR3 DNA: TGTGCCAGCAGCGGACGACAGGGCGAGTCCGGCTACACCTTC. Amino acids: CASSGRQGESGYTF.

This clonotype was detected a few times. The chain couples TRBV7-9 to TRBJ1-2; 7 bases match TRBD1. V shed 5 bases and J 7 bases; nucleotides not matched to a gene: 7. The CDR3 has 13 amino acids. CDR1 is SEHNR, CDR2 FQNEAQ, per germline (reference sequence). The CDR3 here is CASSASDRVGYTF. The CDR3 DNA is TGTGCCAGCAGCGCAAGCGACAGGGTTGGCTACACCTTC.

There are a few counts of this clonotype. The chain has TRBV11-1 and TRBJ2-1; D is uncertain. V was cut by 5 bases and J by 5 bases, with 16 bases left in between. This CDR3 contains 15 residues. Germline V gives CDR1 SGHAT, CDR2 FQDESV (reference sequence). The DNA for the CDR3 is TGTGCCAGCAGCCCCTCGCGGAGTCTCAACAATGAGCAGTTCTTC. Protein product: CASSPSRSLNNEQFF.

The sample holds a few counts of this clonotype. The chain combines TRBV6-5 with TRBJ2-5, with D possibly being TRBD2 (7 bases). The CDR3 spans 12 residues. Trimming stripped 7 bases from V and 6 bases from J, with 12 bases between. Germline CDR1 reads MNHEY; CDR2 reads SVGAGI. The CDR3 protein is CASTGGQKTQYF. CDR3 DNA sequence: TGTGCCAGCACGGGGGGACAAAAGACCCAGTACTTC.

This clonotype was observed many times. The chain links TRBV7-8 to TRBJ2-3; 9 nucleotides match TRBD2. The CDR3 is 15 residues long. The germline gives CDR1 SGHVS, CDR2 FQNEAQ. V shed 1 base and J 10 bases; nucleotides not matched to a gene: 9. This chain's CDR3 is CASSLGLAGTTAQYF. DNA for the CDR3: TGTGCCAGCAGCTTAGGTCTAGCGGGGACAACTGCGCAGTATTTT.

This clonotype was counted between two and nine times. DNA for the CDR3: TGTGCCAGCAACACAGGGCCGGATGAAGCTTTCTTT. Translating gives CASNTGPDEAFF. The chain carries TRBV25-1 and TRBJ1-1; weak D call: TRBD1 (6 bases). The V end was cut by 7 bases, the J end by 7 bases, with 13 bases between. CDR1 is MGHDK and CDR2 is SYGVNS in the germline V gene. This CDR3 has 12 amino acids.

This clonotype occurred a few times. The chain carries TRBV27 and TRBJ2-2; 7 bases agree with TRBD1. CDR3 length equals 17 residues. Per germline, CDR1 MNHEY and CDR2 SMNVEV (reference sequence). V gave up 0 bases and J gave up 6 bases; unmatched junction bases: 10. The DNA for the CDR3 is TGTGCCAGCAGTTTATCGCCTACAGGGGCGGTCTCCGGGGAGCTGTTTTTT. It translates to CASSLSPTGAVSGELFF.

This clonotype was seen ten or more times. The chain uses TRBV7-9 and TRBJ1-2; weak D call: TRBD1 (6 bases). Germline V gives CDR1 SEHNR, CDR2 FQNEAQ (reference sequence). The CDR3 sequence is 12 residues long. V lost 2 bases and J 6 bases, leaving 7 bases between the germline ends. This CDR3 is CASSLPGDGYTF. The CDR3 DNA reads as TGTGCCAGCAGCTTACCAGGGGATGGCTACACCTTC.

This clonotype was seen only a few times. CDR3: CASSFGTDRQFF. Here the CDR3 DNA reads TGTGCCAGCAGCTTCGGGACAGACCGACAGTTCTTC. The V call is TRBV11-3, the J call TRBJ2-1; 7 bases match TRBD1. The CDR3 covers 12 residues. CDR1 SGHNT and CDR2 YENEEA come from the germline V gene. V lost 3 bases to trimming and J lost 13 bases; unmatched junction nucleotides: 6. The full variable domain, completed using reference TRBV11-3 and TRBJ2-1, is EAGVVQSPRYKIIEKKQPVAFWCNPISGHNTLYWYLQNLGQGPELLIRYENEEAVDDSQLPKDRFSAERLKGVDSTLKIQPAELGDSAVYLCASSFGTDRQFFGPGTRLTVL.

The V call is TRBV7-2, the J call TRBJ2-5, with D maybe TRBD2 (7 bases). Trimming took 5 bases from V and 5 from J, leaving 18 bases between them. From germline, CDR1 is SGHTA and CDR2 FQGNSA. The CDR3 covers 15 residues. The CDR3 bases are TGTGCCAGCAGCCAAGTGACGGGGGGCAGGGAGACCCAGTACTTC. Its translation is CASSQVTGGRETQYF.

This clonotype turned up a few times. The chain has TRBV20-1 and TRBJ2-5; 11 nucleotides line up with TRBD2. This CDR3 region has 15 residues. Germline V gives CDR1 DFQATT, CDR2 SNEGSKA (reference sequence). CDR3 nucleotide sequence: TGCAGGGCCCCGACAGGCACTAGCGGGAGAGAGACCCAGTACTTC. Amino acid sequence: CRAPTGTSGRETQYF.

The sample holds a few counts of this clonotype. The chain joins TRBV5-1 to TRBJ2-7, with 7 bases lining up with TRBD1. The CDR3 loop spans 15 amino acids. Unmatched junction bases numbered 6, after V lost 0 bases and J lost 3 bases. Germline V lookup: CDR1 SGHRS, CDR2 YFSETQ. CDR3 amino acids: CASSLVGAGGYEQYF. As DNA, the CDR3 is TGCGCCAGCAGCTTGGTCGGAGCAGGGGGCTACGAGCAGTACTTC. The entire variable domain, with the rest obtained from reference TRBV5-1 and TRBJ2-7, is as follows: KAGVTQTPRYLIKTRGQQVTLSCSPISGHRSVSWYQQTPGQGLQFLFEYFSETQRNKGNFPGRFSGRQFSNSRSEMNVSTLELGDSALYLCASSLVGAGGYEQYFGPGTRLTVT.

The chain links TRBV6-2 or TRBV6-3 to TRBJ2-7; perhaps TRBD1 as D (7 bases). Germline CDR1 reads MNHEY; CDR2 reads SVGEGT. The CDR3 is 15 amino acids. V lost 10 bases to trimming and J lost 3 bases, with 22 bases between them. Here the CDR3 reads CATGAYRTGHYEQYF. CDR3 nucleotide sequence: TGTGCCACGGGGGCATATCGGACAGGCCACTACGAGCAGTACTTC.

This clonotype was observed many times. The rearrangement joins TRBV6-1 to TRBJ2-3; 10 nucleotides line up with TRBD1. After removal of 3 bases from V and 4 bases from J, the junction contained 1 base not matched to a gene. CDR1 and CDR2 from the germline V gene are MNHNS and SASEGT. The CDR3 spans 14 residues. Written as DNA, the CDR3 is TGTGCCAGCAGTGACGGACAGGGGGCAGATACGCAGTATTTT. Encoded protein: CASSDGQGADTQYF.

This clonotype has only a few counts. V usage is TRBV25-1 and J usage is TRBJ2-5; 8 nucleotides align to TRBD2. CDR3 size: 16 residues. Germline V gene data show CDR1 as MGHDK and CDR2 as SYGVNS. V shed 2 bases, J shed 5 bases, and the junction held 10 bases outside the gene matches. The CDR3 DNA sequence: TGTGCCAGCAGTGAAGAGGTTAGCGGGGTCCAGGAGACCCAGTACTTC. It specifies CASSEEVSGVQETQYF.

This clonotype was seen more than once but under ten times. The V call is TRBV20-1, the J call TRBJ2-7; unclear D gene. The CDR3 runs 16 residues. V gave up 5 bases and J gave up 1 base, with 21 bases separating them. In germline, CDR1 is DFQATT, CDR2 SNEGSKA (reference sequence). The CDR3 loop is CSARPTDGVRSYEQYF. In DNA form, the CDR3 reads TGCAGTGCTCGGCCCACAGATGGGGTTAGGTCCTACGAGCAGTACTTC.

This clonotype was recorded many times. The chain couples TRBV6-5 to TRBJ2-3; TRBD2 matches at 9 bases. Germline values: CDR1 MNHEY, CDR2 SVGAGI. V shed 4 bases and J 6 bases; nucleotides not matched to a gene: 14. The CDR3 extends over 17 amino acids. DNA for the CDR3: TGTGCCAGCAGTTCCCTGGGTAGCGGGGGTCCTAAGGATACGCAGTATTTT. This translates into CASSSLGSGGPKDTQYF.

This clonotype was detected only a few times. This rearrangement joins TRBV20-1 to TRBJ2-7, with 7 positions matching TRBD2. V gave up 2 bases and J gave up 3 bases; unmatched junction bases: 7. There are 14 residues in the CDR3. Germline V gene lookup returns CDR1 DFQATT and CDR2 SNEGSKA (reference sequence). The CDR3 DNA reads TGCAGTGCTAGATTGGCGGGAGCGGGCTACGAGCAGTACTTC. This codes for CSARLAGAGYEQYF.